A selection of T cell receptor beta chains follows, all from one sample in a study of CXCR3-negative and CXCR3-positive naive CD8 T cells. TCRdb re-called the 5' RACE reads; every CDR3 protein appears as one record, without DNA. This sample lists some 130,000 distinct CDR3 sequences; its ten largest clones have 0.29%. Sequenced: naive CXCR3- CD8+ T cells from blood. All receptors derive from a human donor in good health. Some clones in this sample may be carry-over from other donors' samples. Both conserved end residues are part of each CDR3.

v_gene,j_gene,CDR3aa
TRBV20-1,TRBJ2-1,CSAGTGPYNEQFF
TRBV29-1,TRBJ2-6,CSVWGRANVLTF
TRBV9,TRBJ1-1,CASSSEGQLNTEAFF
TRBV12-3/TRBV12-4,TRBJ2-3,CASSKTSAKDTQYF
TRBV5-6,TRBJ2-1,CASSLDRENNEQFF
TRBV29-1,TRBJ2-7,CSVEDSGGNEQYF
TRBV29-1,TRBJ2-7,CSVIGTFNEQYF
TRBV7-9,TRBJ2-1,CASSSHPDVGEQFF
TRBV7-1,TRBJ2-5,CASSSDNQETQYF
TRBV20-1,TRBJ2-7,CSALGWGGGDEQYF
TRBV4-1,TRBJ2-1,CASSQDGTVPFF
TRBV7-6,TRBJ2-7,CASSLEGGLLGGPYEQYF
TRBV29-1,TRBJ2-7,CSVESQGYEQYF
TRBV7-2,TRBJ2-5,CASSSGQGAFETQYF
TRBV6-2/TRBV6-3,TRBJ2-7,CASSYSRTSAYEQYF
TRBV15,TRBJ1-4,CATSRDFVAATNEKLFF
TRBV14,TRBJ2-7,CASSHAGLAGGYEQYF
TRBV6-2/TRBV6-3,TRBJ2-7,CASSYADLAGATYEQYF
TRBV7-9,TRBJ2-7,CASSPRDRGEQYF
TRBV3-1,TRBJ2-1,CASSQETGPEQFF
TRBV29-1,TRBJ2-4,CSAVSVGNIQYF
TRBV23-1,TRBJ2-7,CASSQSGTGPYEQYF
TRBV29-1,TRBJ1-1,CSVVGANTEAFF
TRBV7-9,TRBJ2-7,CASSRPAGVDDYEQYF
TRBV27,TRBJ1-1,CASSLIGTGDAFF
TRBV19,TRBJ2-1,CASSRGYNEQFF
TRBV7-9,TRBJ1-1,CASSEQSPNTEAFF
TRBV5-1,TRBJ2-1,CASSLEGVQLAYNEQFF
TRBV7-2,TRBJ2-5,CASSRTTGKSETQYF
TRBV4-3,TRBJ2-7,CASSQDTDLYEQYF
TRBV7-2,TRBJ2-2,CATAWGIPTGELFF
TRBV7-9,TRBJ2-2,CASSFVGGLALIVGELFF
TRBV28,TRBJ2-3,CASSSAYRGTDTQYF
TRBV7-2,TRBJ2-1,CASSSRLMADSSSYNEQFF
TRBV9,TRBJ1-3,CASSSRAGSRNTIYF
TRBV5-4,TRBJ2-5,CASTTSGGGQETQYF